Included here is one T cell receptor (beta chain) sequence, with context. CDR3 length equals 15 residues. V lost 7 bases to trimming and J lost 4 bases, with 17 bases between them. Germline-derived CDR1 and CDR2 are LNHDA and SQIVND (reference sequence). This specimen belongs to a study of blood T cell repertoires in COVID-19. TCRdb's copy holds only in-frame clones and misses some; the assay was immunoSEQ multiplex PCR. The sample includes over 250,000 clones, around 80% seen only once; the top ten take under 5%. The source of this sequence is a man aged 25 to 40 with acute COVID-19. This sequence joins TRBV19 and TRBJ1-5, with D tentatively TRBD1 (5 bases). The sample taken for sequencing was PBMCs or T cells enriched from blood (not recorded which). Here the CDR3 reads CASTPGRVKNQPQHF. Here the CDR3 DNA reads TGTGCCAGTACCCCCGGCAGGGTCAAGAATCAGCCCCAGCATTTT.